Following are 12 T cell receptor beta chains from one sample sequenced in a study of cytomegalovirus exposure and HLA in healthy donors (dated by TCRdb to 2015 to 2018). Library preparation employed the immunoSEQ multiplex PCR assay. TCRdb retrieved this table from immuneACCESS and kept in-frame rearrangements only. Not all clones are present; in checked studies, unresolved V genes account for under half, and no reason is known for the remainder. This sample gives 200,000 to 250,000 clones in total; approximately 84% of them show up just once. The ten largest clones take up approximately 12% of the sample. The specimen sequenced was PBMCs. The receptors originated from a man younger than 30 in good health and CMV-seropositive.

The gene calls are TRBV6-5 and TRBJ1-1; unclear D gene. This CDR3 spans 14 amino acids. V gave up 2 bases and J gave up 3 bases, with 10 bases separating them. Germline assignment: CDR1 MNHEY and CDR2 SVGAGI. This CDR3 reads CASSYQTRDTEAFF. In DNA, the CDR3 is TGTGCCAGCAGTTACCAGACCCGGGACACTGAAGCTTTCTTT.

The chain's CDR3 is CAWGLGQSNYGYTF. The CDR3 region has the DNA TGTGCCTGGGGCCTCGGACAGTCTAACTATGGCTACACCTTC. The V call is TRBV30, the J call TRBJ1-2; tentative D call: TRBD1 (6 bases). CDR1 and CDR2 (germline): GTSNPN, SVGIG (reference sequence). Trimming left V 5 bases short and J 0 bases short, with 13 bases between. The CDR3 is 14 amino acids. Full variable domain (missing parts from reference TRBV30 and TRBJ1-2): SQTIHQWPATLVQPVGSPLSLECTVEGTSNPNLYWYRQAAGRGLQLLFYSVGIGQISSEVPQNLSASRPQDRQFILSSKKLLLSDSGFYLCAWGLGQSNYGYTFGSGTRLTVV.

V gene TRBV7-2 combines with J gene TRBJ2-1; possible D gene TRBD2, 5 bases. Trimming cost V 5 bases and J 3 bases, with 8 bases left between them. The CDR3 has 13 residues. Germline V gene data show CDR1 as SGHTA and CDR2 as FQGNSA. Here the CDR3 DNA reads TGTGCCAGCAGCACCCGGGACTACAATGAGCAGTTCTTC. Amino acids: CASSTRDYNEQFF.

The sample holds a few counts of this clone. The chain is built from TRBV4-2 and TRBJ2-3, with 10 bases identical to TRBD2. The CDR3 is 16 amino acids. Germline values: CDR1 LGHNA, CDR2 YNFKEQ. V shed 4 bases and J 2 bases; nucleotides not matched to a gene: 6. The CDR3 sequence is CASSRVLAGDTDTQYF. DNA of the CDR3: TGTGCCAGCAGCCGGGTTCTAGCGGGAGACACAGATACGCAGTATTTT.

V usage is TRBV27 and J usage is TRBJ2-7; D is undetermined. CDR3 length: 14 residues. The V gene's germline CDR1 is MNHEY and CDR2 SMNVEV (reference sequence). With 2 bases removed from V and 2 bases from J, the gap between germline ends came to 10 bases. CDR3 sequence reads: CASSLGTTTYEQYF. The CDR3 DNA is TGTGCCAGCAGTTTAGGTACCACGACCTACGAGCAGTACTTC.

This rearrangement joins TRBV15 to TRBJ1-2; D may be TRBD1 (5 bases). Germline-derived CDR1 and CDR2 are LNHNV and YYDKDF (reference sequence). The CDR3 loop spans 14 amino acids. Between the trimmed V and J ends, which lost 0 bases and 5 bases, there was a span of 10 bases. Here the CDR3 reads CATSRDSGVYGYTF. CDR3 sequence (DNA): TGTGCCACCAGCAGAGATTCGGGGGTGTATGGCTACACCTTC. The entire variable domain, with the rest obtained from reference TRBV15 and TRBJ1-2, is as follows: DAMVIQNPRYQVTQFGKPVTLSCSQTLNHNVMYWYQQKSSQAPKLLFHYYDKDFNNEADTPDNFQSRRPNTSFCFLDIRSPGLGDTAMYLCATSRDSGVYGYTFGSGTRLTVV.

This chain uses TRBV4-2 with TRBJ2-3; D is uncertain. Germline lookup yields CDR1 LGHNA and CDR2 YNFKEQ. This CDR3 is 14 amino acids long. V lost 0 bases, J lost 1 base, and 5 bases lay in between. CDR3 amino acids: CASSQDAGTDTQYF. DNA of the CDR3: TGTGCCAGCAGCCAAGATGCTGGCACAGATACGCAGTATTTT.

This sequence joins TRBV27 and TRBJ2-1, with D maybe TRBD1 (6 bases). The CDR3 loop spans 14 amino acids. Germline CDR1 reads MNHEY; CDR2 reads SMNVEV (reference sequence). V was cut by 2 bases and J by 5 bases, with 10 bases left in between. Here the CDR3 DNA reads TGTGCCAGCAGTTTAGGCAGGGGCAACAATGAGCAGTTCTTC. The encoded protein is CASSLGRGNNEQFF.

The CDR3 nucleotides are TGTGCCAGCAGTAACGGGATGAACACTGAAGCTTTCTTT. Translated: CASSNGMNTEAFF. The J gene is TRBJ1-1, the V gene TRBV2; no firm D call. Germline lookup yields CDR1 SNHLY and CDR2 FYNNEI. With 5 bases removed from V and 0 bases from J, the gap between germline ends came to 7 bases. The CDR3 length is 13 residues.

The chain is built from TRBV30 and TRBJ1-5; D gene ambiguous. The germline CDR1 and CDR2 sequences are GTSNPN and SVGIG (reference sequence). V was cut by 2 bases and J by 6 bases, with 11 bases left in between. CDR3 length: 13 residues. The CDR3 bases are TGTGCCTGGAGTAATACGGGAGGTCAGCCCCAGCATTTT. It translates to CAWSNTGGQPQHF.

This clone was seen a single time. This rearrangement joins TRBV10-3 to TRBJ2-3, with a possible D match to TRBD2 (7 bases). CDR1 ENHRY and CDR2 SYGVKD come from the germline V gene. The CDR3 is 14 amino acids. The V gene lost 11 bases and the J gene lost 1 base, with 16 bases spanning the gap. CDR3 amino acids: CAAGASSGTDTQYF. CDR3 nucleotides: TGTGCCGCGGGGGCCTCGTCGGGCACAGATACGCAGTATTTT.

CDR3 sequence: CASSLGAGLNTEAFF. As DNA, the CDR3 is TGTGCCAGCAGCTTGGGGGCAGGGCTTAACACTGAAGCTTTCTTT. The rearrangement uses TRBV7-9 and TRBJ1-1; D is possibly TRBD1 (6 bases). CDR1 SEHNR and CDR2 FQNEAQ come from the germline V gene (reference sequence). There are 15 residues in the CDR3. V lost 3 bases and J lost 2, with 13 bases in between.